The clone carrying this TCR beta chain has a count of ten or more. As yet, its antigen is unknown. One end of the junction does not line up with germline, which may come from a read error. This entry comes from a study of T-cell reconstitution after alpha-beta-depleted transplantation in children. Study-level points and caveats: T cells produced anew were the main source of T-cell counts and diversity one year after transplant. At around two months after transplant, the alpha-beta T cells were reportedly derived from several hundred expanded clones that came from non-depleted graft cells. Recipient T cells and thymic progenitors that survived gave rise to the high TCRbeta diversity observed at day 60 in some patients.

Unique molecular identifiers were incorporated into the prepared TCRbeta library. TCRdb analysed the PCR reads with MiXCR anew, one entry per CDR3 protein. The table includes 140,000 or so distinct CDR3 sequences, 8.5% to 10% detected once. The specimen was PBMCs, mostly from graft donor cells, collected 180 days after TCRalphabeta/CD19-depleted stem cell transplant. The source is a female patient between 2 and 10 years old who had a stem cell transplant for congenital amegakaryocytic thrombocytopenia, so the T cells may come from the graft donor.

As DNA, the CDR3 is TGCAGCGTTGTCGTAGCGGGGCGCCACAGCTTC. As protein: CSVVVAGRHSF. The gene calls are TRBV29-1 and TRBJ2-1, with TRBD2 matching 8 bases. CDR3 length: 11 amino acids. Germline V CDR1 and CDR2: SQVTM, ANQGSEA.